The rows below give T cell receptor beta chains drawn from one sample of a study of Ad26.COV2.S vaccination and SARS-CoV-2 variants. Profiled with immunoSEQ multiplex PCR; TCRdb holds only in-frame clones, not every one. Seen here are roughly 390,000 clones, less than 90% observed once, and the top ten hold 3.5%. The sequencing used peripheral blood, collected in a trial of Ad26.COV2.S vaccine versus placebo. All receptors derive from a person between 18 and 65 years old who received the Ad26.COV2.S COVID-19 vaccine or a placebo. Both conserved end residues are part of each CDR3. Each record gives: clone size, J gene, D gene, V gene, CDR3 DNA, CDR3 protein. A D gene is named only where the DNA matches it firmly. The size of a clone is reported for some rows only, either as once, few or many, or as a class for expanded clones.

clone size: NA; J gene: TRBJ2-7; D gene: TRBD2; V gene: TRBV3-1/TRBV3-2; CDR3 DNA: TGTGCCAGCAGCCATAACGGGACTAAAAACTACGAGCAGTACTTC; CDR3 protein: CASSHNGTKNYEQYF
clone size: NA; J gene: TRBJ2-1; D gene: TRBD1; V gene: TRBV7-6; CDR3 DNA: TGTGCCAGCAGCTTAGGTTCGCAGGGGGCTTTCGGGGAGCAGTTCTTC; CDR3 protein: CASSLGSQGAFGEQFF
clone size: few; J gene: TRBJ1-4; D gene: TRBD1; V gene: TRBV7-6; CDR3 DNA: TGTGCCAGCAGCTTAGACGTTACCGGGACAGGGAGGAATGAAAAACTGTTTTTT; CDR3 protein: CASSLDVTGTGRNEKLFF
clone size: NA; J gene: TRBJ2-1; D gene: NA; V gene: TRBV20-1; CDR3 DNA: TGCAGTGCTGACAGCCACAATGAGCAGTTCTTC; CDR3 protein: CSADSHNEQFF
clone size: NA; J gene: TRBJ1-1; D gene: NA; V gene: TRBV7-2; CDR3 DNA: TGTGCCAGCAGCTTAGAATACAGGGTAAGAGGGGTGAACACTGAAGCTTTCTTT; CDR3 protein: CASSLEYRVRGVNTEAFF
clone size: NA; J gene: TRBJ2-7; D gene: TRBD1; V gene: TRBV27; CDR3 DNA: TGTGCCAGCAGCCCCGGGACAGGCTACGAGCAGTACTTC; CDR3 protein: CASSPGTGYEQYF
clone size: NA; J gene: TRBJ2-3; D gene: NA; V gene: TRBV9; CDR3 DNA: TGTGCCAGCAGCGTAGGTGGGTGGGGGGACACAGATACGCAGTATTTT; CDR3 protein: CASSVGGWGDTDTQYF
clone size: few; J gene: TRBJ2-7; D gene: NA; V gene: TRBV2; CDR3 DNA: TGTGCCAGCAGCCCCGGGGAAGGAGTGACCTACGAGCAGTACTTC; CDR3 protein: CASSPGEGVTYEQYF
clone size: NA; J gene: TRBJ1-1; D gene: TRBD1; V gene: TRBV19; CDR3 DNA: TGTGCCAGTAGTATACAGGGGGCGCGGATGGACACTGAAGCTTTCTTT; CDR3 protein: CASSIQGARMDTEAFF
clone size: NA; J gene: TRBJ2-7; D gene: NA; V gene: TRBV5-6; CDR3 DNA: TGTGCCAGCAGCCAAATGCTGCAGGGTTACGAGCAGTACTTC; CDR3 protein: CASSQMLQGYEQYF
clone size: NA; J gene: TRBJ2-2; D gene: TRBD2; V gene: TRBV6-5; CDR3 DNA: TGTGCCAGCAGTTCCGGGACTAGCGGCAACACCGGGGAGCTGTTTTTT; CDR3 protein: CASSSGTSGNTGELFF
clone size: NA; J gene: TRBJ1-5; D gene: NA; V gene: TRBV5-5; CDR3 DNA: TGTGCCAGCAGCTTGGAGGCAGGGTCACAGCCCCAGCATTTT; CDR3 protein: CASSLEAGSQPQHF
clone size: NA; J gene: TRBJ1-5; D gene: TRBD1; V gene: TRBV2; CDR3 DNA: TGTGCCAGCAGTGGACAGGGGGATCGACAGCCCCAGCATTTT; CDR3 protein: CASSGQGDRQPQHF
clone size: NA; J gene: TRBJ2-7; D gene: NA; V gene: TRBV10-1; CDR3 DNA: TGCGCCAGCAGCGACGGTTACGAGCAGTACTTC; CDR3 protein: CASSDGYEQYF
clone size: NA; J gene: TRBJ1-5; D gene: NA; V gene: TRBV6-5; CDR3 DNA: TGTGCCAGCACAACAGTGATCAATCAGCCCCAGCATTTT; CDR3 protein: CASTTVINQPQHF
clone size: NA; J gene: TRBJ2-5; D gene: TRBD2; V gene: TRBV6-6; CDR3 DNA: TGTGCCAGCAGTTACCGGCGGGGGGTACAAGAGACCCAGTACTTC; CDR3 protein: CASSYRRGVQETQYF
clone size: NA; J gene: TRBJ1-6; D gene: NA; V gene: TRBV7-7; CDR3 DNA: TGTGCCAGCAGCCAGTACCCGGGTTTGGATTCACCCCTCCACTTT; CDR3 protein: CASSQYPGLDSPLHF
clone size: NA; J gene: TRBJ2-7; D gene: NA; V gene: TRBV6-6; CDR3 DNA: TGTGCCAGCAGATGGGACTCCCTCGACTACGAGCAGTACTTC; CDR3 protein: CASRWDSLDYEQYF
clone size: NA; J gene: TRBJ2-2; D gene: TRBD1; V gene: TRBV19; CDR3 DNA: TGTGCCAGTAGTAGAGGGACAGAGAACACCGGGGAGCTGTTTTTT; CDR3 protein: CASSRGTENTGELFF
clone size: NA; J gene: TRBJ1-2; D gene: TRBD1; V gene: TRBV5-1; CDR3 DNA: TGCGCCAGCAGCGAGGGACAGGGTCGGGGCTACACCTTC; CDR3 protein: CASSEGQGRGYTF
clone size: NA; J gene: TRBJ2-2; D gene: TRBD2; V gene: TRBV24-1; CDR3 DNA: TGTGCCACCCGCGGGGGGATCGACACCGGGGAGCTGTTTTTT; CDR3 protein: CATRGGIDTGELFF
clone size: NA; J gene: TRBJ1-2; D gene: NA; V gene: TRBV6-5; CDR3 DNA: TGTGCCAGCAGGACAGCTACGCGGTATGGCTACACCTTC; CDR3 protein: CASRTATRYGYTF
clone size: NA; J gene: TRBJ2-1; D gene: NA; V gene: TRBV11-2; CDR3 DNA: TGTGCCAGCAGCTTCGGGACCGGGGAGCAGTTCTTC; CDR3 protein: CASSFGTGEQFF
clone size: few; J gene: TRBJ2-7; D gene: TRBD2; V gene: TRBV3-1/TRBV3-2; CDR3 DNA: TGTGCCAGCAGCCCCGGGTCTACGGGGGGGGAGCAGTACTTC; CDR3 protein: CASSPGSTGGEQYF
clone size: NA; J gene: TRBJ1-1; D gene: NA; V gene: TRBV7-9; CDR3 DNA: TGTGCCAGCAGCTCCAGTACAGGGTTGAACACTGAAGCTTTCTTT; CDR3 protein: CASSSSTGLNTEAFF
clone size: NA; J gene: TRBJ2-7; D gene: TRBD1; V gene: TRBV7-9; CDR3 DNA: TGTGCCAGCAGCTTAATGGGGACAGGCCTCTCAACGAGAGAGCAGTACTTC; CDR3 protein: CASSLMGTGLSTREQYF
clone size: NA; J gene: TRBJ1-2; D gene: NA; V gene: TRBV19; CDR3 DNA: TGTGCCAGTAAGAGCATCCCTAACTATGGCTACACCTTC; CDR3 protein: CASKSIPNYGYTF
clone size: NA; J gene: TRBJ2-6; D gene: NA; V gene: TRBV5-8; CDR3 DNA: TGTGCCAGCAGCTCCTACCAGGGGCCGCTCTCTGGGGCCAACGTCCTGACTTTC; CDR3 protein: CASSSYQGPLSGANVLTF
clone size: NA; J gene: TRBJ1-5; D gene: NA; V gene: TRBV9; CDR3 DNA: TGTGCCAGCAGCGTAGCCGGGGACAGCAATCAGCCCCAGCATTTT; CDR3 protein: CASSVAGDSNQPQHF
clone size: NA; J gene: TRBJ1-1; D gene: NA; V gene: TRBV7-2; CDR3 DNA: TGTGCCAGCAGCCTTCCGACGGCCTTGAACACTGAAGCTTTCTTT; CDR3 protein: CASSLPTALNTEAFF
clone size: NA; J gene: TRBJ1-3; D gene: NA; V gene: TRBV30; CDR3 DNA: TGTGCCTGGAGTGATGCGTGGCAGGGGTTCTCTGGAAACACCATATATTTT; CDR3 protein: CAWSDAWQGFSGNTIYF
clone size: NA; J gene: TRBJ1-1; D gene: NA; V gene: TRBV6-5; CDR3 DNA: TGTGCCAGCAGGATTCAGAGAAACCGGCCAGAAGCTTTCTTT; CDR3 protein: CASRIQRNRPEAFF
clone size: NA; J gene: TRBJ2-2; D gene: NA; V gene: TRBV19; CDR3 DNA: TGTGCCAGTAGCCGCGGGGCTACGAACACCGGGGAGCTGTTTTTT; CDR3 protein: CASSRGATNTGELFF
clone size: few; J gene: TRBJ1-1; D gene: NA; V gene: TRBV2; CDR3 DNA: TGTGCCAGCACTGAACAGTGGCTTCTGGGGTCTGAAGCTTTCTTT; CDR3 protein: CASTEQWLLGSEAFF
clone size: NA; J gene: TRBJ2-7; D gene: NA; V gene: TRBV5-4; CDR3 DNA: TGTGCCAGCAGCTTGAATCAGGCCCCTCGGGAGCAGTACTTC; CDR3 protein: CASSLNQAPREQYF
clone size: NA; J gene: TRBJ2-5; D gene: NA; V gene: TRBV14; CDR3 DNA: TGTGCCAACGACCGGAAGGGTTCGGAGACCCAGTACTTC; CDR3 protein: CANDRKGSETQYF
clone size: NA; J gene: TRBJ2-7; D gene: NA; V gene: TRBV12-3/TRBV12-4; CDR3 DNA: TGTGCCAGCAGTCCTGGCCTTTACGAGCAGTACTTC; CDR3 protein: CASSPGLYEQYF
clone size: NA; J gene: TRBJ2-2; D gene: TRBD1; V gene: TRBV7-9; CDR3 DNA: TGTGCCAGCAGCTTAGCAACGGGACAGGGAGGAACCGGGGAGCTGTTTTTT; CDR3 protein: CASSLATGQGGTGELFF